This T cell receptor (beta chain) was captured in a study of CD8 T cells in Susac syndrome (dated by TCRdb to the late 2010s). Broadly, across the study: Whether CD8+ T cell activation and differentiation in Susac syndrome was antigen driven was tested using repertoire sequencing. CD8+ T cell repertoire clonality was compared between some 12 healthy donors, approximately 14 Susac syndrome patients and roughly 15 multiple sclerosis patients. The paper as a whole reports these results and caveats: The number of individuals in the TCR sequencing and HLA analysis was acknowledged as relatively small.

RNA was extracted using the RNeasy kit, and roughly 0.5 to 1 ug of the RNA was reverse transcribed with random hexamers. TCR beta CDR3 regions were amplified with the immunoSEQ multiplex PCR assay covering 54 Vbeta and 13 Jbeta segments. To correct PCR amplification bias, a synthetic template baseline was used for both primer optimization and computational correction. Regarding the original processing steps: Only productive sequences were kept, with reads annotated to V, D and J genes according to IMGT and analyzed in immunoSEQ Analyzer. Clonality was calculated as one minus the Shannon entropy normalized by log2 of the number of productive unique sequences. For each patient and control, public and private clones were evaluated among the 100 most prevalent clones. Susac-specific clones were defined as absent from healthy and MS cohorts, 1052 published viral clones and other ImmuneACCESS disease sequences. TCRdb cleaned the public reads at Q25 with fastp, built clones with MiXCR and kept in-frame beta chains. Each CDR3 protein appears once, grouped with its most common genes and DNA. TCRdb assigned the V and J calls; the authors' analysis was not used. The sample profile shows approximately 280,000 distinct CDR3 sequences; roughly 84% of them were found once. Around 0.11% of the sample comes from the top ten.

Peripheral blood CD8+ and CD4+ T cells from healthy donors, Susac syndrome patients and multiple sclerosis patients were profiled by high-throughput TCR beta sequencing. Multiple sclerosis controls were treatment-naive patients with stable or active relapsing-remitting disease fulfilling revised McDonald criteria. Bulk CD8+ and CD4+ T cells were purified by magnetic negative isolation, while CD8+ TEMRA cells were enriched using FACS. Blood was drawn into EDTA tubes, processed within 24 hours, and PBMCs were isolated by density gradient centrifugation. PBMCs destined for TCR sequencing were cryopreserved in liquid nitrogen and later thawed in a 37 °C water bath. The sorted or isolated CD4+, CD8+ and CD8+ TEMRA cells reached a purity of at least 90%. On this clonotype: The target of this receptor is not known. No quality values exist for individual bases; no much larger clone is one base distant.

Here V drops 5 bases and J drops 0 bases, and the junction holds 6 bases not matched to any gene. The CDR3 holds 15 amino acids from the cysteine to the phenylalanine. Only the CDR3 part of the read is kept: 45 bases, read in frame from the first base. Taken from the germline V gene (reference sequence), the CDR1 and CDR2 loops are SEHNR and FQNEAQ. The sequence was obtained from a human donor with multiple sclerosis. This sequence uses TRBV7-9 and TRBJ1-1, with 7 bases in between that match TRBD1. The sample comprised CD8+ T cells from PBMCs. The CDR3: CASSLTRGVNTEAFF. The DNA sequence is as follows: TGTGCCAGCAGCCTGACCAGGGGGGTGAACACTGAAGCTTTCTTT.